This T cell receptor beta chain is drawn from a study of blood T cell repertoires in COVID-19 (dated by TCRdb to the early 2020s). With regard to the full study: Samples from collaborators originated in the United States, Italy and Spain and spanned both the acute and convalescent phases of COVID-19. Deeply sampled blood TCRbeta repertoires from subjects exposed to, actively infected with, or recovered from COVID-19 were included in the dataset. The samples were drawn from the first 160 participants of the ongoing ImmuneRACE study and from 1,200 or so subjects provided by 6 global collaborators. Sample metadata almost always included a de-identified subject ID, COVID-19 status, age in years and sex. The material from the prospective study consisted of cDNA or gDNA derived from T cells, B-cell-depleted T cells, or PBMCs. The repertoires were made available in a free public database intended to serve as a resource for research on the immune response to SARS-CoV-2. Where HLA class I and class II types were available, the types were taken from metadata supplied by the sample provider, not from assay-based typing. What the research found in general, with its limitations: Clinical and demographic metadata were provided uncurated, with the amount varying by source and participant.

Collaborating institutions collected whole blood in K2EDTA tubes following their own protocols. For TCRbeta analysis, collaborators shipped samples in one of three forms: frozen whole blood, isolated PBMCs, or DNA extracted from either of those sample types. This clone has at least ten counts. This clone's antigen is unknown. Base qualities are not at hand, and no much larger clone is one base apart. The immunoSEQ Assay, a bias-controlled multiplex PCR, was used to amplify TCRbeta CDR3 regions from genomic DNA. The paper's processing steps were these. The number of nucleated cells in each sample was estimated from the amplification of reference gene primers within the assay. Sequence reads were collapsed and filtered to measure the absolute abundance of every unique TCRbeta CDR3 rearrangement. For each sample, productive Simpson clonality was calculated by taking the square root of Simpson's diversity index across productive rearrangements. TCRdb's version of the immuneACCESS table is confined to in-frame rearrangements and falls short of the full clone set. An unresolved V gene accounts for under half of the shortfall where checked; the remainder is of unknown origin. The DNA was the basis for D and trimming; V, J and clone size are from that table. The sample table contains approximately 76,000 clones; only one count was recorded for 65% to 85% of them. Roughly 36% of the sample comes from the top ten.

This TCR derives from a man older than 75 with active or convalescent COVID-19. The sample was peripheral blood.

CDR3 protein: CASSIGGHIQYF. The nucleotides are TGTGCCAGTAGTATTGGCGGCCACATTCAGTACTTC. This chain is built from TRBV19 and TRBJ2-4, with the D gene uncertain. A distance of 8 bases separates the germline ends of V and J, which lose 3 bases and 8 bases respectively. From a lookup of the germline V gene (reference sequence), CDR1 and CDR2 are LNHDA and SQIVND. Spanning cysteine to phenylalanine, the CDR3 consists of 12 amino acids. The retained sequence is limited to the CDR3, 36 bases, with the frame set at the first base.